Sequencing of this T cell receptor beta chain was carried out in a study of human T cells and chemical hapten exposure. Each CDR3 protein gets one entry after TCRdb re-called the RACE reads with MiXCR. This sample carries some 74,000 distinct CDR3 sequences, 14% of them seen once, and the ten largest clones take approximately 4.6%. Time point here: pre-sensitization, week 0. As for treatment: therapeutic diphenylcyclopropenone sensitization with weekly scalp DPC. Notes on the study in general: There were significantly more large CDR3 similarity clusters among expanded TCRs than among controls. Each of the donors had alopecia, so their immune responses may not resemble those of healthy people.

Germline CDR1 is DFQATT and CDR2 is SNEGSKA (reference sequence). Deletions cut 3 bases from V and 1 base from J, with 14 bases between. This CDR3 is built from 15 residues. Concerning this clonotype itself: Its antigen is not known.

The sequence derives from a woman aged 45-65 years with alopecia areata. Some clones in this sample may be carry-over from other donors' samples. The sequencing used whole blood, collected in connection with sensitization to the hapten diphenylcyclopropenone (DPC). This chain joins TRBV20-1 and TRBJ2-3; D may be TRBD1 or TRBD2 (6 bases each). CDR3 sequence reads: CSASGGHRGTDTQYF. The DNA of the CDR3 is TGCAGTGCTAGCGGGGGCCATAGGGGCACAGATACGCAGTATTTT.